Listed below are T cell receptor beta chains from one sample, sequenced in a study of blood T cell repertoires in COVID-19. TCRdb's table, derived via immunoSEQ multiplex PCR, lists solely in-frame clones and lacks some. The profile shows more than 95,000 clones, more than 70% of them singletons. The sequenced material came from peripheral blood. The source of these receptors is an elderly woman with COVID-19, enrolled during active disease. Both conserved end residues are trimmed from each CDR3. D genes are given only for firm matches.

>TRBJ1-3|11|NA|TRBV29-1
SVKTVSGNTIY
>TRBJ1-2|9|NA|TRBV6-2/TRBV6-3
ASSQFSGYT
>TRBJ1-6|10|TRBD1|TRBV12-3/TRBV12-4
ASRGTVSPLH
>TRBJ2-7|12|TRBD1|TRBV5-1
ASSLRQGAYEQY
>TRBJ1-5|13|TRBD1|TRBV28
ASSETGGVNQPQH
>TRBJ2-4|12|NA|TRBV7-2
ASSSTGQGGIQY
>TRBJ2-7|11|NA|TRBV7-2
ASDRGLSERQY
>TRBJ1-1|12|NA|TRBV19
ASSPRRGNTEAF
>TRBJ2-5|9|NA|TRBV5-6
ASSLSETQY
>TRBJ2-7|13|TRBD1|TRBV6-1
ASSETGTGSYEQY
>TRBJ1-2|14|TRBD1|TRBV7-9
ASTNPGTGVFYGYT
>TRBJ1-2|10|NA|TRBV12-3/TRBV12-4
ASSDGLYGYT
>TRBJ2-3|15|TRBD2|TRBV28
ASSSLPSGLASDTQY
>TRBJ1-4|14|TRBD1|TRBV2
ASRVGQSATNEKLF
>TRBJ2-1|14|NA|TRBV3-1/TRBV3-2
ASSQIPGLTHNEQF
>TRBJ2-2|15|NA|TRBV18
ASSPGSVSANTGELF
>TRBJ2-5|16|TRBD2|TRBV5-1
ASSPRGSGSLGQETQY
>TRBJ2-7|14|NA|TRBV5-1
ASSLELSSASYEQY
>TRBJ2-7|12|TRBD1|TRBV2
ASSEARGPYEQY
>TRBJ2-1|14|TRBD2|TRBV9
ASSVGITSGRNEQF
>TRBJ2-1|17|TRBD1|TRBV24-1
ATSDTGTGLKGSYNEQF
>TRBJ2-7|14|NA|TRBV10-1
ASSRVGQTGFYEQY
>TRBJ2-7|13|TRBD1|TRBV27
ASSRRPGQGYEQY
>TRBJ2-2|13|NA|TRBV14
ASSHAALFTGELF